The following is a TCR beta chain sequence with its context. V was trimmed by 6 bases and J by 4 bases, leaving 18 bases between them. Germline CDR1 SNHLY, CDR2 FYNNEI. The CDR3 is 15 residues long. Method: immunoSEQ multiplex PCR; TCRdb's copy keeps in-frame clones and lacks some. The sample yields fewer than 250,000 clones, around 84% seen once. This sample is drawn from a study of blood T cell repertoires in COVID-19. V gene TRBV2 combines with J gene TRBJ1-2; tentative D call: TRBD1 (5 bases). The receptor's source is a man in his forties or fifties with COVID-19, enrolled during active disease. The sequenced material came from peripheral blood. The CDR3 sequence is CASRDDSRIPYGYTF. The CDR3, as DNA: TGTGCCAGCAGGGATGACAGTAGAATCCCCTATGGCTACACCTTC.